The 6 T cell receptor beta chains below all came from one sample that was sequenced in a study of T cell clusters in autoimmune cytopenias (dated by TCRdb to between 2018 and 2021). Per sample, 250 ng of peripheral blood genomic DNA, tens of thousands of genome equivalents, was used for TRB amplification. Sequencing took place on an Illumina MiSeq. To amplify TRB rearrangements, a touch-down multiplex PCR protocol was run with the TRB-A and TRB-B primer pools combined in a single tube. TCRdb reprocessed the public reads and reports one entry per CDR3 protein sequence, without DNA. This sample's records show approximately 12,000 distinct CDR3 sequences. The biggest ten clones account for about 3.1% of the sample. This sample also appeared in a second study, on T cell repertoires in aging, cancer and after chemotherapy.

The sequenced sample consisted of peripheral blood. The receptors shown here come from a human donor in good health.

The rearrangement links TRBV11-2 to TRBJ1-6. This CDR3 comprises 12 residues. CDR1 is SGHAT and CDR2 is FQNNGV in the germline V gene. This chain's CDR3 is CASSIYNSPLHF.

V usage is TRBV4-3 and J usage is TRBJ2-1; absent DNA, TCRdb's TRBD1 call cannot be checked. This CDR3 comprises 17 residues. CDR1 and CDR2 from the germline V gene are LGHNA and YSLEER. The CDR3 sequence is CASSQDVAGGAYNEQFF.

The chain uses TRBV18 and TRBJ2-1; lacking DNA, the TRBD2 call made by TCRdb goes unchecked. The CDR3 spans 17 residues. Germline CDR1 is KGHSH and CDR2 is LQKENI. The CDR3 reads CASSPPASGGLYNEQFF.

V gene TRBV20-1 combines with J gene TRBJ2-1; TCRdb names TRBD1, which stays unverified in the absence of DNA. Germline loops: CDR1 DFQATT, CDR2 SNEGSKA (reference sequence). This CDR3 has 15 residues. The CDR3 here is CSATNRGSSYNEQFF.

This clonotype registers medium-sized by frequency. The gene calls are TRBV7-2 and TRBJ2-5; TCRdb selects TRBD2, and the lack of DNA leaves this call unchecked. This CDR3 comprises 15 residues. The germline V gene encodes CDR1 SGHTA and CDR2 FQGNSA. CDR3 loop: CASSSSSSGQETQYF.

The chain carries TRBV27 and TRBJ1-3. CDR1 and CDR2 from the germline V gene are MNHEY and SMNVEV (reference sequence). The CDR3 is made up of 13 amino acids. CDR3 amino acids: CASSFKGGHTIYF.